The 14 T cell receptor beta chains presented below share a single source sample, sequenced in a study of early T cells in non-severe SARS-CoV-2 infection (TCRdb year 2021). The library was generated by 5' RACE. The sequencing machine was a NextSeq 500. The public reads were run again by TCRdb, first through fastp at Q25 and then through MiXCR, and only productive beta chains were kept. Here each entry gathers all rows of one CDR3 protein and keeps the most common genes and DNA. Recorded for this sample are fewer than 85,000 distinct CDR3 sequences; 11% of them occurred a single time. 9.5% to 15% of the sample comes from the top ten. This specimen consisted of whole blood, obtained at baseline. Source of these receptors: an adult who was a healthcare worker with PCR-confirmed SARS-CoV-2 infection or an uninfected control (not recorded which).

This chain links TRBV7-8 with TRBJ1-1; 7 positions match TRBD1. The length of the CDR3 is 15 residues. Germline V gene sequence: CDR1 SGHVS, CDR2 FQNEAQ. V lost 4 bases and J lost 0; bases outside the gene matches: 5. The CDR3 DNA reads as TGTGCCAGCAGCTACGCCGGGACAGTGAACACTGAAGCTTTCTTT. Its protein is CASSYAGTVNTEAFF.

The J gene is TRBJ2-7, the V gene TRBV29-1, with D possibly TRBD1 on 6 matching bases. The CDR3 length is 12 residues. Trimming cost V 6 bases and J 5 bases, with 14 bases left between them. CDR1 is SQVTM and CDR2 is ANQGSEA in the germline V gene. CDR3 sequence reads: CSVRTANNEQYF. The DNA of the CDR3 is TGCAGCGTAAGGACAGCGAATAACGAGCAGTACTTC.

This chain joins TRBV29-1 and TRBJ2-7; 7 nucleotides agree with TRBD1. CDR1 is SQVTM, CDR2 ANQGSEA, per germline. V shed 1 base, J shed 0 bases, and the junction held 3 bases outside the gene matches. CDR3 length: 14 residues. The chain's CDR3 is CSVEGGTASYEQYF. The CDR3, as DNA: TGCAGCGTTGAAGGGGGGACAGCCTCCTACGAGCAGTACTTC.

This clonotype has just a few counts. J is TRBJ2-7 and V is TRBV5-1; D unclear. Germline V gene sequence: CDR1 SGHRS, CDR2 YFSETQ. The V gene lost 4 bases and the J gene lost 5 bases, with 10 bases spanning the gap. The CDR3 is 12 residues long. This chain's CDR3 is CASSPPSHEQYF. The DNA of the CDR3 is TGCGCCAGCAGCCCACCTAGTCACGAGCAGTACTTC.

At least ten counts were recorded for this clonotype. The rearrangement links TRBV19 to TRBJ1-5; D is uncertain. The CDR3 is 16 amino acids. Trimming removed 6 bases at V and 0 bases at J, with 15 bases between. Germline V gene sequence: CDR1 LNHDA, CDR2 SQIVND (reference sequence). The CDR3 protein is CASSLKASYSNQPQHF. In DNA, the CDR3 is TGTGCCAGTAGCTTAAAGGCGAGTTATAGCAATCAGCCCCAGCATTTT.

V gene TRBV6-1 combines with J gene TRBJ2-2, with TRBD1 matching over 8 bases. This CDR3 is 17 amino acids long. J lost 5 bases, V lost 7 bases, and 15 bases had no gene match. Germline V gives CDR1 MNHNS, CDR2 SASEGT. The CDR3 sequence: CASTFPGQEAGTGELFF. The CDR3 region has the DNA TGTGCCAGCACCTTCCCGGGACAGGAGGCAGGGACCGGGGAGCTGTTTTTT.

This clonotype was counted only a few times. The genes are TRBV12-3 or TRBV12-4 and TRBJ2-3; no firm D call. The CDR3 is 12 residues long. The germline V and J ends were trimmed by 4 bases and 4 bases, with 6 bases remaining between them. The CDR3 is CASSSFPDTQYF. In nucleotides, the CDR3 is TGTGCCAGCAGTTCCTTCCCAGATACGCAGTATTTT.

The V and J genes are TRBV28 and TRBJ2-6; tentatively, D is TRBD1 (5 bases). Germline V gives CDR1 MDHEN, CDR2 SYDVKM. V lost 7 bases and J lost 0, with 10 bases in between. The CDR3 contains 15 residues. The CDR3 DNA is TGTGCCAGCAATCGTCAGGGCTCTGGGGCCAACGTCCTGACTTTC. Translating it yields CASNRQGSGANVLTF. Full variable domain (outside the CDR3, taken from reference TRBV28 and TRBJ2-6): DVKVTQSSRYLVKRTGEKVFLECVQDMDHENMFWYRQDPGLGLRLIYFSYDVKMKEKGDIPEGYSVSREKKERFSLILESASTNQTSMYLCASNRQGSGANVLTFGAGSRLTVL.

This clonotype was seen a few times. The V and J genes are TRBV11-2 and TRBJ2-2; D perhaps matches TRBD1 (5 bases). V lost 1 base and J lost 5, with 11 bases in between. CDR1 is SGHAT and CDR2 is FQNNGV in the germline V gene. This CDR3 region has 15 residues. The CDR3 nucleotides read TGTGCCAGCAGCTTAGGTGGGGCTCGGACCGGGGAGCTGTTTTTT. Protein: CASSLGGARTGELFF.

The V call is TRBV29-1, the J call TRBJ1-2; D is unresolved. Trimming removed 7 bases at V and 3 bases at J, with 12 bases between. Germline CDR1 SQVTM, CDR2 ANQGSEA. This CDR3 spans 12 amino acids. Written as DNA, the CDR3 is TGCAGCGCAACGTTTGGTGACTATGGCTACACCTTC. Protein sequence: CSATFGDYGYTF.

In its sample, this clonotype was seen many times. The chain carries TRBV10-2 and TRBJ1-1; D is unclear. There are 14 residues in the CDR3. Germline-derived CDR1 and CDR2 are WSHSY and SAAADI. Trimming took off 2 bases at V and 2 bases at J, with 9 bases between the two ends. Here the CDR3 reads CASSEGFFNTEAFF. CDR3 nucleotide sequence: TGCGCCAGCAGTGAGGGCTTTTTTAACACTGAAGCTTTCTTT.

In this sample, this clonotype turned up many times. The genes are TRBV4-2 and TRBJ2-6; D remains ambiguous. CDR1 LGHNA and CDR2 YNFKEQ come from the germline V gene. The length of the CDR3 is 18 residues. Trimming pared 1 base from V and 0 bases from J, leaving 13 bases between. This CDR3 reads CASSQVGESSSGANVLTF. CDR3 bases: TGTGCCAGCAGCCAAGTCGGCGAATCGAGCTCTGGGGCCAACGTCCTGACTTTC.

The chain joins TRBV29-1 to TRBJ1-1, with 10 bases lining up with TRBD1. The CDR3 is made up of 16 amino acids. The germline gives CDR1 SQVTM, CDR2 ANQGSEA. Unmatched junction bases numbered 12, after V lost 4 bases and J lost 4 bases. CDR3 loop: CSVAETGGIRSTEAFF. Here the CDR3 DNA reads TGCAGCGTTGCCGAGACAGGGGGCATTCGGAGCACTGAAGCTTTCTTT.

This clonotype was counted only a few times. The rearrangement uses TRBV7-2 and TRBJ2-1; 7 bases match TRBD2. The V gene end was trimmed by 6 bases and the J gene end by 4 bases; junction bases not matched to a gene: 9. This CDR3 contains 15 residues. Per germline, CDR1 SGHTA and CDR2 FQGNSA. CDR3 coding DNA: TGTGCCAGCAGTGTCGGGACTACCCAATACAATGAGCAGTTCTTC. It is translated as CASSVGTTQYNEQFF.